Presented here are 7 T cell receptor beta chains from one specimen sequenced in a study of control samples from healthy donors and cancer patients. The repertoire was sequenced with immunoSEQ multiplex PCR; TCRdb's copy has only in-frame clones and lacks some. The table lists about 120,000 clones, about 87% of them singletons. Sequencing was performed on blood. The receptors derive from a man aged 35 to 55 in good health.

A single count supports this clone. CDR3 loop: CASSAEGQGIIGYTF. DNA for the CDR3: TGTGCCAGCAGCGCCGAAGGACAGGGGATAATTGGCTACACCTTC. The chain links TRBV21-1 to TRBJ1-2; TRBD1 was called by the table and not checked on the DNA. TRBV21-1 corresponds to a pseudogene. The CDR3 is 15 residues long.

As regards this clone: This CDR3 is also generated by other DNA sequences in the sample. This chain connects TRBV2 to TRBJ1-5; D may be TRBD1 (6 bases). Germline values: CDR1 SNHLY, CDR2 FYNNEI. V was trimmed by 6 bases and J by 4 bases, leaving 10 bases between them. CDR3 size: 13 residues. CDR3: CASSGQFNQPQHF. The CDR3 coding sequence is TGTGCCAGCAGCGGACAGTTTAATCAGCCCCAGCATTTT.

The chain is built from TRBV21-1 and TRBJ1-2. TRBV21-1 is classified as a pseudogene. CDR3 length: 13 amino acids. In DNA form, the CDR3 reads TGTGCCAGCAGCAAATCGGCGGACTATGGCTACACCTTC. This codes for CASSKSADYGYTF.

This chain connects TRBV4-1 to TRBJ1-1; D remains ambiguous. Germline V lookup: CDR1 MGHRA, CDR2 YSYEKL. V lost 1 base, J lost 4 bases, and 13 bases lay in between. The CDR3 runs to 15 residues. The CDR3 protein is CASSQVNQGPTEAFF. CDR3 in DNA: TGCGCCAGCAGCCAAGTAAACCAAGGACCCACTGAAGCTTTCTTT.

The V gene is TRBV28, the J gene TRBJ1-5, with TRBD1 matching 7 bases. V lost 2 bases and J lost 4; bases outside the gene matches: 8. Germline CDR1 reads MDHEN; CDR2 reads SYDVKM. CDR3 size: 16 residues. The CDR3 region is CASSLTQGIANQPQHF. As DNA, the CDR3 is TGTGCCAGCAGTTTAACACAGGGGATTGCTAATCAGCCCCAGCATTTT.

The chain employs TRBV14 and TRBJ1-1, with D perhaps TRBD1 (5 bases). There are 11 residues in the CDR3. Trimming removed 4 bases at V and 10 bases at J, with 10 bases between. Germline lookup yields CDR1 SGHDN and CDR2 FVKESK. CDR3 nucleotides: TGTGCCAGCAGCCTGGGGGGTAGAGCTTTCTTT. It codes for CASSLGGRAFF. The whole variable domain, remainder taken from reference TRBV14 and TRBJ1-1, is EAGVTQFPSHSVIEKGQTVTLRCDPISGHDNLYWYRRVMGKEIKFLLHFVKESKQDESGMPNNRFLAERTGGTYSTLKVQPAELEDSGVYFCASSLGGRAFFGQGTRLTVV.

The CDR3 spells CASSGETVNTEAFF. The CDR3 DNA reads TGCGCCAGCAGTGGGGAGACGGTGAACACTGAAGCTTTCTTT. The chain carries TRBV10-2 and TRBJ1-1; D ambiguous. Germline lookup yields CDR1 WSHSY and CDR2 SAAADI. The CDR3 spans 14 residues. The V gene lost 4 bases and the J gene lost 0 bases, with 9 bases spanning the gap.